This TCR beta chain appears in the sequencing data of a study of T cells in Graves' hyperthyroidism and ophthalmopathy. Clinicians diagnosed patients from clinical symptoms, serum thyroxine and TRAb, thyroid ultrasound and orbital computed tomography. The CDR3 spans 14 residues. Germline V lookup: CDR1 LGHDT, CDR2 YNNKEL (reference sequence). Trimming left V 0 bases short and J 3 bases short, with 8 bases between. The TCR beta CDR3 regions underwent amplification using RNA transcripts as the source. First-round RT-PCR with HTBI primers amplified the TCR CDR3 region. TCRdb fed the multiplex PCR reads into MiXCR, producing one record per CDR3 protein. The sample contains 340,000 or so distinct CDR3 sequences, about 18% of which appear only once. This clonotype was counted only a few times. A much larger clone differs by one base, so this may be a read error. This is likely a read error, given that the CDR3 carries no conserved phenylalanine or tryptophan at its end.

Sample: blood. The chain has TRBV3-1 and TRBJ1-1, with D maybe TRBD1 (5 bases). This clonotype originated in a woman aged 45-65 years with Graves' hyperthyroidism. CDR3 sequence (DNA): TGTGCCAGCAGCCAAGACGGCAGGGACACTGAAGCTTTCCTT. It is translated as CASSQDGRDTEAFL.